Following are 27 T cell receptor beta chains from one sample sequenced in a study of cytomegalovirus exposure and HLA in healthy donors. The PCR used 60 Vbeta and 13 Jbeta primers. Some clones are missing from TCRdb's copy, which holds only in-frame ones; the method was immunoSEQ multiplex PCR. The sample consists of approximately 190,000 clones, approximately 80% of them appearing once. Sequencing was carried out using PBMCs. These receptors were taken from a woman aged 50 to 60 in good health and CMV-seropositive.

Note on this clone: At one boundary the junction diverges from the germline segment, which might be a read error. The chain employs TRBV4-3 and TRBJ2-7; 7 nucleotides agree with TRBD2. The V gene's germline CDR1 is LGHNA and CDR2 YSLEER. CDR3 length: 15 amino acids. CDR3 nucleotides: TGCGCCAGCAGCGACGGGGGGAGCCTCTCCTCCGAGCAGTACTTC. Amino acid sequence: CASSDGGSLSSEQYF.

This chain connects TRBV7-6 to TRBJ2-1, with 7 bases matching TRBD1. The CDR3 is made up of 14 amino acids. V shed 3 bases and J 5 bases; nucleotides not matched to a gene: 4. From germline, CDR1 is SGHVS and CDR2 FNYEAQ. CDR3 coding DNA: TGTGCCAGCAGCTTTGGGACAGAAGACAATGAGCAGTTCTTC. This codes for CASSFGTEDNEQFF. The variable domain in full, completed from reference TRBV7-6 and TRBJ2-1, reads GAGVSQSPRYKVTKRGQDVALRCDPISGHVSLYWYRQALGQGPEFLTYFNYEAQQDKSGLPNDRFSAERPEGSISTLTIQRTEQRDSAMYRCASSFGTEDNEQFFGPGTRLTVL.

This rearrangement joins TRBV6-5 to TRBJ2-4; 7 bases match TRBD1. The CDR3 contains 13 residues. CDR1 and CDR2 (germline): MNHEY, SVGAGI. Trimming removed 7 bases from V and 7 bases from J; junction bases left unmatched: 7. The CDR3 reads CASTRRGSNIQYF. The CDR3 coding sequence is TGTGCCAGCACCCGCAGGGGGAGTAACATTCAGTACTTC.

This rearrangement joins TRBV6-6 to TRBJ1-3; TRBD1 matches at 10 bases. Germline V gene sequence: CDR1 MNHNY, CDR2 SVGAGI (reference sequence). Trimming took 6 bases from V and 4 from J; bases not matched to a gene: 6. The CDR3 covers 15 residues. The CDR3 here is CASSIGTGAGNTIYF. As DNA, the CDR3 is TGTGCCAGCAGCATCGGGACAGGGGCCGGAAACACCATATATTTT.

The gene calls are TRBV27 and TRBJ2-1; D is possibly TRBD1 (6 bases). This CDR3 spans 14 amino acids. With 10 bases removed from V and 8 bases from J, the gap between germline ends came to 21 bases. In germline, CDR1 is MNHEY, CDR2 SMNVEV (reference sequence). This CDR3 is CATERQVLRDEQFF. The CDR3 DNA reads as TGTGCCACAGAAAGACAGGTCCTTCGGGATGAGCAGTTCTTC.

With regard to this clone: A read error may account for a junction end that differs from germline. This CDR3 is CASSERTGGNYEQYF. CDR3 nucleotide sequence: TGTGCTAGCAGCGAGAGGACAGGGGGAAACTACGAGCAGTACTTC. The chain links TRBV7-7 to TRBJ2-7; 10 bases agree with TRBD1. CDR1 is SSHAT and CDR2 is FNYEAQ in the germline V gene (reference sequence). This CDR3 contains 15 residues. Using reference TRBV7-7 and TRBJ2-7 for the parts outside the CDR3, the full variable domain is GAGVSQSPRYKVTKRGQDVTLRCDPISSHATLYWYQQALGQGPEFLTYFNYEAQPDKSGLPSDRFSAERPEGSISTLTIQRTEQRDSAMYRCASSERTGGNYEQYFGPGTRLTVT.

This clone was counted a single time. This chain connects TRBV7-2 to TRBJ1-2; TRBD1 aligns across 9 bases. V shed 0 bases, J shed 4 bases, and the junction held 3 bases outside the gene matches. Looked up from germline, CDR1 is SGHTA and CDR2 is FQGNSA. The CDR3 contains 15 residues. In DNA, the CDR3 is TGTGCCAGCAGCTTAGCTCCGGGACAGGGCTATGGCTACACCTTC. Translating it yields CASSLAPGQGYGYTF.

CDR3 protein: CASSMGQVWGEQFF. DNA for the CDR3: TGTGCCAGCAGCATGGGACAGGTGTGGGGTGAGCAGTTCTTC. This chain links TRBV5-6 with TRBJ2-1; 8 positions match TRBD1. Germline V gene sequence: CDR1 SGHDT, CDR2 YYEEEE. Unmatched junction bases numbered 9, after V lost 4 bases and J lost 9 bases. This CDR3 comprises 14 residues.

The chain has TRBV15 and TRBJ1-1; 8 bases match TRBD1. Germline values: CDR1 LNHNV, CDR2 YYDKDF (reference sequence). CDR3 length: 14 residues. Trimming at V came to 1 base and at J to 8 bases, leaving 6 bases not matched to a gene. The CDR3, as DNA: TGTGCCACCAGCAGAGGGGACAGGAATAGCGAAGCTTTCTTT. Translating it yields CATSRGDRNSEAFF.

Note on this clone: One end of the junction does not line up with germline, which may come from a read error. The chain employs TRBV7-9 and TRBJ2-7; 8 nucleotides match TRBD2. CDR3 length equals 14 residues. Germline CDR1 reads SEHNR; CDR2 reads FQNEAQ (reference sequence). The DNA of the CDR3 is TGTTCCAGCAGCCAATTAGCGGGGACGTACGAGCAGTACTTC. It yields the protein CSSSQLAGTYEQYF. Combining the CDR3 with reference TRBV7-9 and TRBJ2-7 gives the whole variable domain DTGVSQNPRHKITKRGQNVTFRCDPISEHNRLYWYRQTLGQGPEFLTYFQNEAQLEKSRLLSDRFSAERPKGSFSTLEIQRTEQGDSAMYLCSSSQLAGTYEQYFGPGTRLTVT.

There are a few counts of this clone. The chain combines TRBV6-1 with TRBJ1-5; no clear D gene. With 8 bases removed from V and 9 bases from J, the gap between germline ends came to 14 bases. The germline V gene has CDR1 MNHNS and CDR2 SASEGT. This CDR3 region has 12 residues. Here the CDR3 DNA reads TGTGCCAGCTCTCGAGTTTCGGGGCCCCAGCATTTT. Translation: CASSRVSGPQHF.

The chain combines TRBV11-2 with TRBJ1-2, with TRBD1 identical over 7 bases. Germline V gives CDR1 SGHAT, CDR2 FQNNGV. V shed 4 bases, J shed 6 bases, and the junction held 17 bases outside the gene matches. The CDR3 totals 17 residues. In DNA, the CDR3 is TGTGCCAGCAGCTACCCGGACAGGCCGGACCTTTCGGATGGCTACACCTTC. Translated, it gives CASSYPDRPDLSDGYTF. Full variable domain (rest looked up from reference TRBV11-2 and TRBJ1-2): EAGVAQSPRYKIIEKRQSVAFWCNPISGHATLYWYQQILGQGPKLLIQFQNNGVVDDSQLPKDRFSAERLKGVDSTLKIQPAKLEDSAVYLCASSYPDRPDLSDGYTFGSGTRLTVV.

The DNA of the CDR3 is TGTGCCAGCAGCTCTAGCGGGGGGCGTATCAATGAGCAGTTCTTC. Translated: CASSSSGGRINEQFF. V gene TRBV7-2 combines with J gene TRBJ2-1, with 11 bases that match TRBD2. The CDR3 has 15 amino acids. Trimming cost V 4 bases and J 6 bases; bases outside gene matches: 5. In germline, CDR1 is SGHTA, CDR2 FQGNSA.

This sequence joins TRBV5-1 and TRBJ2-7; tentative D call: TRBD1 (5 bases). V was shortened by 6 bases and J by 6 bases, with 10 bases between the two germline ends. This CDR3 has 11 residues. Germline V gene lookup returns CDR1 SGHRS and CDR2 YFSETQ. The DNA for the CDR3 is TGCGCCAGCACAGGGAACGCCGAGCAGTACTTC. It specifies CASTGNAEQYF.

The genes are TRBV9 and TRBJ1-2; perhaps TRBD1 as D (5 bases). This CDR3 contains 16 residues. Trimming cost V 0 bases and J 6 bases, with 18 bases left between them. Germline V lookup: CDR1 SGDLS, CDR2 YYNGEE. The CDR3 loop reads CASSVDQGSSVHGYTF. CDR3 nucleotides: TGTGCCAGCAGCGTAGACCAGGGCAGCTCGGTTCATGGCTACACCTTC.

The chain links TRBV6-5 to TRBJ1-1; 7 bases match TRBD1. Unmatched junction bases numbered 9, after V lost 7 bases and J lost 4 bases. CDR3 size: 14 residues. CDR1 and CDR2 from the germline V gene are MNHEY and SVGAGI. CDR3 nucleotides: TGTGCCAGCACCATTAACAGGGGCGGCACTGAAGCTTTCTTT. Encoded protein: CASTINRGGTEAFF.

The V and J genes are TRBV6-4 and TRBJ1-5; 7 bases align to TRBD1. This CDR3 has 14 residues. V gave up 6 bases and J gave up 2 bases; unmatched junction bases: 4. The germline V gene has CDR1 MRHNA and CDR2 SNTAGT. CDR3 amino acids: CASRTGMGNQPQHF. The CDR3 coding sequence is TGTGCCAGCAGGACAGGGATGGGCAATCAGCCCCAGCATTTT.

CDR3 sequence (DNA): TGTGCCATCAGTGACACAGACAATTCCTACAATGAGCAGTTCTTC. Encoded protein: CAISDTDNSYNEQFF. J is TRBJ2-1 and V is TRBV10-3; D uncertain. CDR1 ENHRY and CDR2 SYGVKD come from the germline V gene. The germline V and J ends were trimmed by 3 bases and 1 base, with 10 bases remaining between them. The CDR3 has 15 residues.

The chain carries TRBV5-6 and TRBJ2-7; 13 bases map to TRBD2. The CDR3 sequence is 18 residues long. The trim removed 4 bases at V and 7 bases at J, leaving 17 bases unmatched. Germline V gene data show CDR1 as SGHDT and CDR2 as YYEEEE. The CDR3 nucleotides read TGTGCCAGCAGCCCCGGACTAGCGGGGGCCCCAGGACATTTTGAGCAGTACTTC. Translation gives CASSPGLAGAPGHFEQYF.

This clone is a singleton in its sample. The chain has TRBV9 and TRBJ2-3; D is perhaps TRBD2 (7 bases). V lost 4 bases and J lost 2, with 17 bases in between. CDR3 length: 16 amino acids. Germline CDR1 SGDLS, CDR2 YYNGEE. CDR3 sequence: CASSPHGAGATDTQYF. Here the CDR3 DNA reads TGTGCCAGCAGCCCCCACGGGGCGGGGGCCACAGATACGCAGTATTTT.

This chain uses TRBV19 with TRBJ1-5, with 10 nucleotides matching TRBD1. Germline loops: CDR1 LNHDA, CDR2 SQIVND (reference sequence). V gave up 7 bases and J gave up 6 bases; unmatched junction bases: 6. This CDR3 is built from 14 residues. CDR3: CASIETGGRQPQHF. CDR3 sequence (DNA): TGTGCCAGTATCGAGACAGGGGGCCGTCAGCCCCAGCATTTT.

The V call is TRBV9, the J call TRBJ2-3; tentatively, D is TRBD2 (6 bases). V lost 2 bases to trimming and J lost 1 base, with 8 bases between them. The CDR3 runs to 14 residues. Germline-derived CDR1 and CDR2 are SGDLS and YYNGEE. The CDR3 protein is CASSVAGRTDTQYF. The CDR3 coding sequence is TGTGCCAGCAGCGTGGCGGGGCGCACAGATACGCAGTATTTT. The variable domain in full, completed from reference TRBV9 and TRBJ2-3, reads DSGVTQTPKHLITATGQRVTLRCSPRSGDLSVYWYQQSLDQGLQFLIQYYNGEERAKGNILERFSAQQFPDLHSELNLSSLELGDSALYFCASSVAGRTDTQYFGPGTRLTVL.

This sequence joins TRBV18 and TRBJ2-7; 8 positions agree with TRBD1. This CDR3 spans 13 amino acids. V lost 6 bases and J lost 3; bases outside the gene matches: 4. The germline gives CDR1 KGHSH, CDR2 LQKENI. CDR3 loop: CASSRQGIYEQYF. In DNA, the CDR3 is TGTGCCAGCTCCCGACAGGGGATCTACGAGCAGTACTTC.

The V gene is TRBV11-2, the J gene TRBJ2-7, with 7 bases identical to TRBD1. Germline-derived CDR1 and CDR2 are SGHAT and FQNNGV. The CDR3 sequence is 14 residues long. V lost 8 bases and J lost 0; bases outside the gene matches: 7. Here the CDR3 reads CASFPGTASYEQYF. The CDR3 nucleotides read TGTGCCAGCTTCCCCGGGACAGCCTCCTACGAGCAGTACTTC.

This rearrangement joins TRBV5-3 to TRBJ2-5, with D tentatively TRBD1 (5 bases). TRBV5-3 carries the ORF label, with uncertain function. The CDR3 runs 14 residues. V shed 4 bases and J shed 5 bases, with 15 bases lying between them. CDR3 amino acids: CARSPQGYRETQYF. CDR3 DNA: TGTGCCAGAAGCCCCCAGGGATATCGGGAGACCCAGTACTTC.

The chain carries TRBV5-5 and TRBJ1-5; no firm D call. Between the trimmed V and J ends, which lost 0 bases and 1 base, there was a span of 8 bases. Germline V gives CDR1 SGHKS, CDR2 YYEKEE (reference sequence). The CDR3 is 15 amino acids. The CDR3 DNA reads as TGTGCCAGCAGCTTGGGAGGGTTCAGCAATCAGCCCCAGCATTTT. As protein: CASSLGGFSNQPQHF.

The chain recombines TRBV4-3 with TRBJ2-2; a possible D gene is TRBD1 (6 bases). This CDR3 contains 16 residues. Germline V gene lookup returns CDR1 LGHNA and CDR2 YSLEER. V shed 0 bases and J shed 4 bases, with 12 bases lying between them. The CDR3 DNA reads TGCGCCAGCAGCCAAGACCAGGGGAGTGTCACCGGGGAGCTGTTTTTT. Residues: CASSQDQGSVTGELFF.